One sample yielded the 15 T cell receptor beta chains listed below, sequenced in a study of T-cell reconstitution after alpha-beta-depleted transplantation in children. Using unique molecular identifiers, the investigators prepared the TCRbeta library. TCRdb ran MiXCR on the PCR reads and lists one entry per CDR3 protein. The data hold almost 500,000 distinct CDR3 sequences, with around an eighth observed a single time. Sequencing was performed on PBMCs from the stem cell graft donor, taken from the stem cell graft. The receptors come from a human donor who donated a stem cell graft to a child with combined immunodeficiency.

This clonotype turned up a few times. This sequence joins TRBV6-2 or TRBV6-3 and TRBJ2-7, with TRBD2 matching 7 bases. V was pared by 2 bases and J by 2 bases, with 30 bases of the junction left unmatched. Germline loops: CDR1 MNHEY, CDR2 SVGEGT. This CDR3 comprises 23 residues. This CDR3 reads CASSYEVFYTDAFRRESPYEQYF. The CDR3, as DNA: TGTGCCAGCAGTTACGAAGTATTTTACACGGACGCGTTCCGGCGGGAGAGTCCCTACGAGCAGTACTTC.

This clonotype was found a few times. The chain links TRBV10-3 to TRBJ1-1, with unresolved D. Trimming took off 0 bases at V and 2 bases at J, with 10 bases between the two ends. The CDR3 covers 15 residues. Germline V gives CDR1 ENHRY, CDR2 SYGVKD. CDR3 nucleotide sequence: TGTGCCATCAGTGAGTCCGTGTCAGATAACACTGAAGCTTTCTTT. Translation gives CAISESVSDNTEAFF.

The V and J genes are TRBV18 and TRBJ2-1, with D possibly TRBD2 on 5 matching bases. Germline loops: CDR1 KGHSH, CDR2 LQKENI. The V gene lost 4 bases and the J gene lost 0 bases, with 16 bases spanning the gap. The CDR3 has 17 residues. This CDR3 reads CASSHPSPAFSYNEQFF. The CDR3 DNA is TGTGCCAGCTCACACCCTAGCCCTGCCTTCTCCTACAATGAGCAGTTCTTC.

CDR3 residues: CASSREGGGTQYF. The CDR3 DNA follows: TGCGCCAGCAGCCGAGAAGGGGGCGGGACCCAGTACTTC. The chain employs TRBV4-3 and TRBJ2-5; TRBD1 matches 7 bases. The CDR3 extends over 13 amino acids. Per germline, CDR1 LGHNA and CDR2 YSLEER. Unmatched junction bases numbered 6, after V lost 4 bases and J lost 7 bases.

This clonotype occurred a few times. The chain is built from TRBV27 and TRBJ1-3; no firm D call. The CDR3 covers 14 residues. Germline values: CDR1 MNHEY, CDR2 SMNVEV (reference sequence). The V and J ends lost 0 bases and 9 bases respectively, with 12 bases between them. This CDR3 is CASSLSAFGGTIYF. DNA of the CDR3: TGTGCCAGCAGTTTATCAGCCTTTGGAGGCACCATATATTTT.

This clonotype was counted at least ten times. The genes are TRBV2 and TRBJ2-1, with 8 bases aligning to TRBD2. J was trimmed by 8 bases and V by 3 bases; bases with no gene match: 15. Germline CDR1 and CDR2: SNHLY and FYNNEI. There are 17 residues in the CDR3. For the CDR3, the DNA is TGTGCCAGCAGTGAGTTCCGAGCGGGGGTGCCGCGGGATGAGCAGTTCTTC. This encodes CASSEFRAGVPRDEQFF. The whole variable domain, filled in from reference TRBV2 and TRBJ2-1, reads EPEVTQTPSHQVTQMGQEVILRCVPISNHLYFYWYRQILGQKVEFLVSFYNNEISEKSEIFDDQFSVERPDGSNFTLKIRSTKLEDSAMYFCASSEFRAGVPRDEQFFGPGTRLTVL.

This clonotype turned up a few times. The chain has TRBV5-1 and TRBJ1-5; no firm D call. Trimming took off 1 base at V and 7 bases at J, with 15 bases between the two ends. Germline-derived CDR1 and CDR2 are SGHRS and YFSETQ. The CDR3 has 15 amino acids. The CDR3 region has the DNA TGCGCCAGCAGCTTGAGCGGGGAAGGAGGCCAGCCCCAGCATTTT. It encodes CASSLSGEGGQPQHF.

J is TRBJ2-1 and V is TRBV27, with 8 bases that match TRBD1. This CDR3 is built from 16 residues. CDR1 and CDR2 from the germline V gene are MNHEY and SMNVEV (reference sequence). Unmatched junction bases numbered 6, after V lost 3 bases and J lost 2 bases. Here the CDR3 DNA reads TGTGCCAGCAGTTTTCCCGACAGGGGACCCTACAATGAGCAGTTCTTC. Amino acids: CASSFPDRGPYNEQFF.

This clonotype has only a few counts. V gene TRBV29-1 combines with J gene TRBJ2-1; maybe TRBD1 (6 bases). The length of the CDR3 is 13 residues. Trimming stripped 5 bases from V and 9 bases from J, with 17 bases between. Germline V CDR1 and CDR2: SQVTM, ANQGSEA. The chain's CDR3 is CSVRRDNWGEQFF. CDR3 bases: TGCAGCGTTCGCCGGGACAATTGGGGTGAGCAGTTCTTC.

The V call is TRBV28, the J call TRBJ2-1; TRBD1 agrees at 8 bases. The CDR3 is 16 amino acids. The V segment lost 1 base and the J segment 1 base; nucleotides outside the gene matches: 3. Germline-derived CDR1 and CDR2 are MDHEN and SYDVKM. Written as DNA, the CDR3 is TGTGCCAGCAGTTTATCTCAGGGGGCATCCTACAATGAGCAGTTCTTC. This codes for CASSLSQGASYNEQFF.

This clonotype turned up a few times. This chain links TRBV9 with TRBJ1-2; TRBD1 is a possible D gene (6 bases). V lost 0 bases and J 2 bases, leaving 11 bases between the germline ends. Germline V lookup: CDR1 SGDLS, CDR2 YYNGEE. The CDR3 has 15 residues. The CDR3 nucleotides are TGTGCCAGCAGCGTAGTGGCGGGGGCGAACTATGGCTACACCTTC. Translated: CASSVVAGANYGYTF.

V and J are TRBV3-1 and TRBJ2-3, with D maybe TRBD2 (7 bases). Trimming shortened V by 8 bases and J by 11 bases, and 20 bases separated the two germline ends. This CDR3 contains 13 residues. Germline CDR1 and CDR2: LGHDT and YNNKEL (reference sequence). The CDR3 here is CASEGGARDKQYF. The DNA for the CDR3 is TGTGCCAGCGAAGGGGGGGCCCGGGACAAGCAGTATTTT.

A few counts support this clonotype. CDR3 in DNA: TGTGCCAGCAGCCAGACAGGGGGCGTAACCGGGGAGCTGTTTTTT. Translation: CASSQTGGVTGELFF. The rearrangement joins TRBV4-2 to TRBJ2-2; TRBD1 aligns across 10 bases. CDR3 length equals 15 residues. CDR1 LGHNA and CDR2 YNFKEQ come from the germline V gene. J gave up 5 bases and V 3 bases, and 3 bases lay outside the gene matches.

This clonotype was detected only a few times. CDR3 region: CASSQVARDSYNEQFF. The CDR3 coding sequence is TGCGCCAGCAGCCAAGTCGCCCGGGACTCCTACAATGAGCAGTTCTTC. This rearrangement joins TRBV4-3 to TRBJ2-1, with D possibly TRBD2 on 5 matching bases. Trimming pared 1 base from V and 0 bases from J, leaving 10 bases between. The germline gives CDR1 LGHNA, CDR2 YSLEER. CDR3 length: 16 residues.

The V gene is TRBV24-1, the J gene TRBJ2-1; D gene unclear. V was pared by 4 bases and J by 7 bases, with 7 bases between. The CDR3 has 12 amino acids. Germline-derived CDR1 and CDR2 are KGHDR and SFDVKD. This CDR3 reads CATSEVLNEQFF. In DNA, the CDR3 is TGTGCCACCAGTGAGGTTTTAAATGAGCAGTTCTTC.